This T cell receptor beta chain came from a study of cytomegalovirus exposure and HLA in healthy donors. Points from the study as a whole: Exclusion applied to some V segments, including TRBV6-2 and TRBV6-3, as they were indistinguishable.

There are 11 residues in the CDR3. Remarks on this clone: What it recognizes is unknown.

PCR used 60 Vbeta primers and 13 Jbeta primers. Clones were sequenced by immunoSEQ multiplex PCR, and TCRdb holds only the in-frame ones, with some missing. Of some 100,000 clones listed, around 81% are singletons. The sequence was obtained from a woman aged 30 to 39 in good health and CMV-seronegative. J is TRBJ1-1 and V is TRBV21-1. TRBV21-1 counts as a pseudogene. Material for sequencing was PBMCs. Here the CDR3 reads CASSPRAGAFF. The CDR3 DNA is TGTGCCAGCAGCCCGCGGGCGGGCGCTTTCTTT.